The clone carrying this TCR beta chain has a single count. Its specificity is unknown. This sample is part of a study of T cell responses to AZD1222 COVID-19 vaccine. Study findings and constraints: CD4 TCRs covered the whole spike, strongest at regions 160-218 and 743-854. Spike-specific TCR breadth and depth both grew after two AZD1222 doses. Sampled repertoires all dated from after the peak T cell response. The donor group comprised mostly white British people and more females; the analysis possibly underestimated clonal diversity.

Per the germline V gene, CDR1 is SGHAT and CDR2 is FQDESV (reference sequence). Trimming pared 5 bases from V and 3 bases from J, leaving 7 bases between. This CDR3 has 12 residues. This table comes from immunoSEQ multiplex PCR, and its TCRdb copy is limited to in-frame clones, with some not included. The sample lists roughly 150,000 clones; approximately 90% were seen once. The rearrangement uses TRBV11-1 and TRBJ2-5; D gene ambiguous. The material sequenced was peripheral blood, taken 28 days after the second AZD1222 dose. This receptor was taken from an adult who received the AZD1222 COVID-19 vaccine. CDR3: CASSRVEETQYF. The CDR3 bases are TGTGCCAGCAGCCGGGTGGAAGAGACCCAGTACTTC.